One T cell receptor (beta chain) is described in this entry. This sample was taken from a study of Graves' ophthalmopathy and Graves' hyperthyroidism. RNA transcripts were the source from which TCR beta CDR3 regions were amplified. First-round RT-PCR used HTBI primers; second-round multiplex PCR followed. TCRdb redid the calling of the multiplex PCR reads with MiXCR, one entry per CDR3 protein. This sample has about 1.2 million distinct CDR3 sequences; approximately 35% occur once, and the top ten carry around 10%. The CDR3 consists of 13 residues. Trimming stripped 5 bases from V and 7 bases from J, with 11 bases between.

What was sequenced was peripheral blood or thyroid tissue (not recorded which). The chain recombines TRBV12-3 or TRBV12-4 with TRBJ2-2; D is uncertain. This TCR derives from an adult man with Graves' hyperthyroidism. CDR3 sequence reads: CASSPRSIGELFF. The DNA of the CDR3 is TGTGCCAGCAGTCCCCGGAGCATCGGGGAGCTGTTTTTT.